This entry is about one T cell receptor (beta chain). The antigen remains undetermined. The sample comes from a study of cytomegalovirus exposure and HLA in healthy donors. The overall study: Early release data held 85 million to 95 million unique TCRs from HLA-typed donors.

The study, taken as a whole, reports: In a later analysis, across HLA loci, associated TCR counts were highest for DRB1, lowest for HLA-C. TCR beta chains numbering roughly 150 were designated cytomegalovirus-associated.

This CDR3 has 15 amino acids. Germline V gene sequence: CDR1 MGHRA, CDR2 YSYEKL. Germline trimming cut 4 bases from V and 9 bases from J; bases unmatched to any gene: 7. Primers for the PCR totalled 60 Vbeta and 13 Jbeta. TCRdb keeps only in-frame clones here, not all; method: immunoSEQ multiplex PCR. The table records 150,000 to 200,000 clones, around 86% of them present only once. The sequence was collected from a man aged 45-60 years in good health and CMV-seronegative. Sequencing was done on a sample of PBMCs. The chain is built from TRBV4-1 and TRBJ2-1; 12 bases fit TRBD1. In nucleotides, the CDR3 is TGCGCCAGCAGCCGAATGGGACAGGGGGCGAGTGAGCAGTTCTTC. Residues: CASSRMGQGASEQFF.